The 24 T cell receptor beta chains below were found in one sample sequenced in a study of siplizumab effects on memory and regulatory T cells. The repertoire was sequenced with immunoSEQ multiplex PCR; TCRdb's copy has only in-frame clones and lacks some. Altogether about 110,000 clones are present, around nine tenths being singletons, with the ten largest covering 1.3%. What was sequenced was CD4+ T cells sorted from blood. These receptors came from a human donor in good health.

CDR3 coding DNA: TGTGCCAGCAGCAGACCTCCCCAGGACAGTAATGAAAAACTGTTTTTT. This gives the protein CASSRPPQDSNEKLFF. V usage is TRBV5-5 and J usage is TRBJ1-4; tentative D call: TRBD1 (6 bases). Germline CDR1 reads SGHKS; CDR2 reads YYEKEE (reference sequence). The CDR3 runs to 16 residues. V lost 4 bases to trimming and J lost 4 bases, with 17 bases between them.

The CDR3, as DNA: TGTGCCAGTAGTTTCCCTCGACTGCACAATGAGCAGTTCTTC. This encodes CASSFPRLHNEQFF. The chain employs TRBV19 and TRBJ2-1; D ambiguous. V was trimmed by 5 bases and J by 5 bases, leaving 13 bases between them. The germline V gene has CDR1 LNHDA and CDR2 SQIVND (reference sequence). The CDR3 runs 14 residues.

The rearrangement joins TRBV5-6 to TRBJ2-7; D is possibly TRBD2 (5 bases). The CDR3 loop spans 13 amino acids. Trimming shortened V by 4 bases and J by 2 bases, and 10 bases separated the two germline ends. The germline V gene encodes CDR1 SGHDT and CDR2 YYEEEE. In nucleotides, the CDR3 is TGTGCCAGCAGCATTGGACTGCCCTACGAGCAGTACTTC. This sequence encodes CASSIGLPYEQYF.

V and J are TRBV27 and TRBJ2-1, with D possibly called TRBD1 or TRBD2 (5 bases each). This CDR3 is 13 amino acids long. Trimming left V 5 bases short and J 4 bases short, with 9 bases between. The germline V gene encodes CDR1 MNHEY and CDR2 SMNVEV (reference sequence). CDR3 nucleotide sequence: TGTGCCAGCAGTCCCTGGGGGTACAATGAGCAGTTCTTC. Translated: CASSPWGYNEQFF.

The genes are TRBV11-3 and TRBJ2-7; D is perhaps TRBD1 (5 bases). The CDR3 spans 13 residues. V lost 3 bases, J lost 2 bases, and 8 bases lay in between. Germline V lookup: CDR1 SGHNT, CDR2 YENEEA. The CDR3 DNA follows: TGTGCCAGCAGCTTGACGACAGCCTACGAGCAGTACTTC. Its translation is CASSLTTAYEQYF.

The V and J genes are TRBV29-1 and TRBJ2-3; TRBD2 aligns across 11 bases. With 4 bases clipped from V and 2 bases from J, the junction kept 17 bases outside the gene matches. This CDR3 has 19 residues. Germline V gene data show CDR1 as SQVTM and CDR2 as ANQGSEA. As DNA, the CDR3 is TGCAGCGTTGCGCGGGGACTAGCGGCGCCGTCCCGTCACACAGATACGCAGTATTTT. It is translated as CSVARGLAAPSRHTDTQYF.

V is TRBV19 and J is TRBJ2-3, with 7 nucleotides matching TRBD2. Germline V gene sequence: CDR1 LNHDA, CDR2 SQIVND (reference sequence). V lost 5 bases to trimming and J lost 2 bases; unmatched junction nucleotides: 7. CDR3 length: 15 residues. CDR3 nucleotide sequence: TGTGCCAGTAGTGCCCCCGGACTAGTCACAGATACGCAGTATTTT. It translates to CASSAPGLVTDTQYF.

The chain recombines TRBV14 with TRBJ1-5, with no clear D. The CDR3 is made up of 14 amino acids. CDR1 SGHDN and CDR2 FVKESK come from the germline V gene. Trimming shortened V by 4 bases and J by 2 bases, and 9 bases separated the two germline ends. CDR3: CASSPTVGNQPQHF. The CDR3 DNA follows: TGTGCCAGCAGCCCGACCGTTGGCAATCAGCCCCAGCATTTT.

The V gene is TRBV7-2, the J gene TRBJ2-5; the D gene is possibly TRBD1 (6 bases). CDR1 SGHTA and CDR2 FQGNSA come from the germline V gene. V shed 5 bases and J shed 5 bases, with 18 bases lying between them. The CDR3 covers 15 residues. The CDR3 is CASSPPPDRWETQYF. Written as DNA, the CDR3 is TGTGCCAGCAGCCCACCCCCGGACAGATGGGAGACCCAGTACTTC.

This clone was counted between two and nine times. The chain is built from TRBV5-1 and TRBJ1-2; 7 nucleotides agree with TRBD1. The ends lost 1 base at V and 6 bases at J; junction bases unmatched: 6. The length of the CDR3 is 14 residues. The germline V gene has CDR1 SGHRS and CDR2 YFSETQ. The CDR3 DNA follows: TGCGCCAGCAGCTTGAAGGGGGCTGGGGATGGCTACACCTTC. This gives the protein CASSLKGAGDGYTF.

The chain combines TRBV11-2 with TRBJ2-1, with D possibly being TRBD1 (5 bases). This CDR3 region has 14 residues. In germline, CDR1 is SGHAT, CDR2 FQNNGV. Trimming pared 5 bases from V and 9 bases from J, leaving 17 bases between. In DNA form, the CDR3 reads TGTGCCAGCAGCCCTCTGCAGGGTAGGGGTGAGCAGTTCTTC. The encoded protein is CASSPLQGRGEQFF.

The V call is TRBV7-8, the J call TRBJ2-2; D is undetermined. Trimming took 1 base from V and 5 from J, leaving 11 bases between them. The CDR3 is made up of 15 amino acids. In germline, CDR1 is SGHVS, CDR2 FQNEAQ. The CDR3 DNA follows: TGTGCCAGCAGCTTAGTGACCTACCCAACCGGGGAGCTGTTTTTT. It translates to CASSLVTYPTGELFF.

V is TRBV11-2 and J is TRBJ2-2; either TRBD1 or TRBD2 may supply D (7 bases each). V was clipped by 5 bases and J by 3 bases, with 13 bases between them. The CDR3 extends over 15 amino acids. The germline CDR1 and CDR2 sequences are SGHAT and FQNNGV. DNA for the CDR3: TGTGCCAGCAGCCCAGGGGGGGGAGACACCGGGGAGCTGTTTTTT. Residues: CASSPGGGDTGELFF.

The sample holds one count of this clone. This chain connects TRBV19 to TRBJ1-3; no reliable D call. The tail of the sequence fits TRBJ2-2 better, so the J call may be wrong. Germline lookup yields CDR1 LNHDA and CDR2 SQIVND (reference sequence). The CDR3 consists of 11 residues. DNA for the CDR3: TGTGCCAGCGAGGTCGGCGGGGAGCTGTTTTTT. Translating it yields CASEVGGELFF.

This sequence joins TRBV10-1 and TRBJ2-5; D is unclear. From germline, CDR1 is WNHNN and CDR2 SYGVQD (reference sequence). This CDR3 has 13 amino acids. Trimming cost V 5 bases and J 0 bases, with 7 bases left between them. CDR3 region: CASSSSNQETQYF. The DNA for the CDR3 is TGCGCCAGCAGTTCGAGTAACCAAGAGACCCAGTACTTC.

The gene calls are TRBV2 and TRBJ2-3; 7 nucleotides agree with TRBD2. Looked up from germline, CDR1 is SNHLY and CDR2 is FYNNEI. V shed 6 bases, J shed 2 bases, and the junction held 5 bases outside the gene matches. This CDR3 region has 14 residues. In nucleotides, the CDR3 is TGTGCCAGCAGGACTAGCAGTACCACAGATACGCAGTATTTT. As protein: CASRTSSTTDTQYF.

The V and J genes are TRBV6-4 and TRBJ2-6; 7 bases agree with TRBD1. The V and J ends lost 5 bases and 3 bases, in that order; junction bases with no gene match: 4. The germline V gene encodes CDR1 MRHNA and CDR2 SNTAGT. CDR3 size: 15 residues. The CDR3 spells CASSRQGNGANVLTF. The CDR3 nucleotides are TGTGCCAGCAGTAGACAGGGTAATGGGGCCAACGTCCTGACTTTC.

A note on this clone: An end of the junction differs from the germline gene, which may be a read error. V and J are TRBV7-9 and TRBJ2-7; either TRBD1 or TRBD2 may fit D (5 bases each). Germline CDR1 SEHNR, CDR2 FQNEAQ (reference sequence). The length of the CDR3 is 13 residues. The CDR3 region is CSSSRGLTYEQYF. The CDR3 nucleotides are TGTTCCAGCAGCCGGGGCTTAACCTACGAGCAGTACTTC.

The chain carries TRBV27 and TRBJ1-5; D uncertain. V dropped 9 bases and J dropped 4 bases, with 4 bases sitting between them. This CDR3 contains 10 residues. Germline V CDR1 and CDR2: MNHEY, SMNVEV (reference sequence). The CDR3 loop is CARLNQPQHF. DNA of the CDR3: TGTGCCAGGCTAAATCAGCCCCAGCATTTT.

This sequence joins TRBV12-5 and TRBJ1-5, with TRBD1 matching 12 bases. Per the germline V gene, CDR1 is LGHNT and CDR2 is FRNRAP. Trimming removed 7 bases from V and 7 bases from J; junction bases left unmatched: 11. This CDR3 has 16 residues. The CDR3 DNA follows: TGTGCTAGTGCCCTGGGGACAGGGGGCTCCAGCCAGCCCCAGCATTTT. This codes for CASALGTGGSSQPQHF.

The chain has TRBV5-1 and TRBJ2-1; no definite D call. Between the trimmed V and J ends, which lost 0 bases and 4 bases, there was a span of 5 bases. Per the germline V gene, CDR1 is SGHRS and CDR2 is YFSETQ. The CDR3 contains 13 residues. CDR3 amino acids: CASSLGVYNEQFF. CDR3 in DNA: TGCGCCAGCAGCTTGGGGGTTTACAATGAGCAGTTCTTC.

J is TRBJ1-6 and V is TRBV25-1, with 7 bases lining up with TRBD1. Germline V gene sequence: CDR1 MGHDK, CDR2 SYGVNS. V trimming: 0 bases; J trimming: 7 bases; junction bases outside the gene matches: 6. This CDR3 region has 16 residues. The CDR3 DNA follows: TGTGCCAGCAGTGAATATAGTCAGGGGGACAATTCACCCCTCCACTTT. Protein: CASSEYSQGDNSPLHF.

This chain links TRBV2 with TRBJ1-3; D remains unclear. CDR1 and CDR2 (germline): SNHLY, FYNNEI. The CDR3 is 16 residues long. V was pared by 3 bases and J by 0 bases, with 12 bases between. CDR3 protein: CASSEHSAGSGNTIYF. The CDR3 DNA reads as TGTGCCAGCAGTGAGCATTCGGCAGGCTCTGGAAACACCATATATTTT. The whole variable domain, remainder taken from reference TRBV2 and TRBJ1-3, is EPEVTQTPSHQVTQMGQEVILRCVPISNHLYFYWYRQILGQKVEFLVSFYNNEISEKSEIFDDQFSVERPDGSNFTLKIRSTKLEDSAMYFCASSEHSAGSGNTIYFGEGSWLTVV.

V gene TRBV7-9 combines with J gene TRBJ1-1; D possibly corresponds to TRBD1 (5 bases). V lost 1 base, J lost 0 bases, and 18 bases lay in between. This CDR3 comprises 18 residues. In germline, CDR1 is SEHNR, CDR2 FQNEAQ (reference sequence). DNA for the CDR3: TGTGCCAGCAGCTTAGGCAGGGTAAAAGGAGGGATGAACACTGAAGCTTTCTTT. Its protein is CASSLGRVKGGMNTEAFF.